The TCR beta chain under discussion was sequenced for a study of technical replicates of blood from a handful of donors (dated by TCRdb to 2017 to 2019). The library was obtained by the immunoSEQ multiplex PCR assay. As stored in TCRdb, this immuneACCESS dataset retains in-frame rearrangements with V and J assigned. A fraction of the clones does not appear; measured against another copy, unresolved V genes explain less than half of the discrepancy, and the remainder lacks a known reason. The sample contains more than 90,000 clones, around 96% of them found a single time. The ten largest clones add up to about 0.25% of the sample. The CDR3 holds 15 amino acids from the cysteine to the phenylalanine. Here the CDR3 DNA is all that survives: 45 bases in frame from base 1. Via the germline V gene (reference sequence), CDR1 is GTSNPN and CDR2 SVGIG. V loses 0 bases of germline sequence and J loses 4 bases, and the interval between the two ends is 13 bases.

Points on this clone: Which antigen it targets is not known. Base-call qualities are not available, and no considerably larger clone is one nucleotide away.

This TCR was sampled from a human donor in good health. The rearrangement combines TRBV30 with TRBJ2-1; a tentative D call is TRBD1 (6 bases match). The specimen was T cells isolated from PBMCs. This receptor carries the CDR3 CAWSVIGGLYNEQFF. DNA sequence: TGTGCCTGGAGTGTCATAGGGGGATTGTACAATGAGCAGTTCTTC.